Listed below are T cell receptor beta chains from one sample, sequenced in a study of vaccination effects on CD4 cells after COVID-19. Some clones are missing from TCRdb's copy, which holds only in-frame ones; the method was immunoSEQ multiplex PCR. This sample has 20,000 or so clones, with roughly 73% found just once. The antigens for these receptors are not known. The sequencing here drew on CD4+ T cells from PBMCs cultured with HCoV-229E spike peptides, taken before COVID-19 vaccination. The receptors were sampled from a human donor who received a COVID-19 vaccine. CDR3s include the opening cysteine and the closing phenylalanine or tryptophan. The D gene is left open where the match is weak. Clone size is shown for a subset of rows, as once, few, many or a class of expanded clone.

CDR3nt: TGCGCCAGCAGTGAGTCCGCAAGTACGCGGAAAGAGACCCAGTACTTC
CDR3aa: CASSESASTRKETQYF
d_gene: .
v_gene: TRBV10-1
j_gene: TRBJ2-5
abundance: .

CDR3nt: TGTGCCAGCAGTCGGGGGGGTCTAGGCACAGATACGCAGTATTTT
CDR3aa: CASSRGGLGTDTQYF
d_gene: TRBD2
v_gene: TRBV6-5
j_gene: TRBJ2-3
abundance: .

CDR3nt: TGTGCCAGCAGCTTATGGGCACAGGGGGTCCCCTACGAGCAGTACTTC
CDR3aa: CASSLWAQGVPYEQYF
d_gene: TRBD1
v_gene: TRBV7-2
j_gene: TRBJ2-7
abundance: once

CDR3nt: TGTGCCAGCAGTTACCGAGAGGACACTGAAGCTTTCTTT
CDR3aa: CASSYREDTEAFF
d_gene: .
v_gene: TRBV6-6
j_gene: TRBJ1-1
abundance: .

CDR3nt: TGTGCCAGTAGTGCCCCGCGCGGGGACAGGGGGCGTCATGGGTACTATGGCTACACCTTC
CDR3aa: CASSAPRGDRGRHGYYGYTF
d_gene: TRBD1
v_gene: TRBV19
j_gene: TRBJ1-2
abundance: .

CDR3nt: TGCGCCAGCAGCCCAGAGGGACAGTTCAATTCACCCCTCCACTTT
CDR3aa: CASSPEGQFNSPLHF
d_gene: TRBD1
v_gene: TRBV4-1
j_gene: TRBJ1-6
abundance: few

CDR3nt: TGTGCCACCAGTTCCTCAGCCCGGGCTAGCGGATCCTACAATGAGCAGTTCTTC
CDR3aa: CATSSSARASGSYNEQFF
d_gene: TRBD2
v_gene: TRBV24-1
j_gene: TRBJ2-1
abundance: .

CDR3nt: TGTGCCTGGAGCCCGCGGCCTAGCGGGACCGACGTCTTC
CDR3aa: CAWSPRPSGTDVF
d_gene: TRBD2
v_gene: TRBV30
j_gene: TRBJ2-7
abundance: .

CDR3nt: TGCGCCAGCAGCCAAGTACAGGGGCTCGACATTCAGTACTTC
CDR3aa: CASSQVQGLDIQYF
d_gene: TRBD1
v_gene: TRBV4-1
j_gene: TRBJ2-4
abundance: .

CDR3nt: TGTGCCAGCAGTAACGACAGGGCGCCCTATGGCTACACCTTC
CDR3aa: CASSNDRAPYGYTF
d_gene: TRBD1
v_gene: TRBV6-5
j_gene: TRBJ1-2
abundance: .

CDR3nt: TGTGCCACCAGTGATTCTGGGACAGGGAGCTCCTACGAGCAGTACTTC
CDR3aa: CATSDSGTGSSYEQYF
d_gene: TRBD1
v_gene: TRBV24-1
j_gene: TRBJ2-7
abundance: .

CDR3nt: TGTGCCAGTAGTCCGCGGAACACTGAAGCTTTCTTT
CDR3aa: CASSPRNTEAFF
d_gene: .
v_gene: TRBV19
j_gene: TRBJ1-1
abundance: .

CDR3nt: TGTGCCAGCAGCTTATTATTTGGGCCACCTAGCACAGATACGCAGTATTTT
CDR3aa: CASSLLFGPPSTDTQYF
d_gene: .
v_gene: TRBV13
j_gene: TRBJ2-3
abundance: .

CDR3nt: TGCAGCGTTGGGTGGACAGGCGAAGCTTTCTTT
CDR3aa: CSVGWTGEAFF
d_gene: TRBD1
v_gene: TRBV29-1
j_gene: TRBJ1-1
abundance: .

CDR3nt: TGTGCCAGCAGCCCCAAGGTTGGTAGCGGGGCAGAGCTGTTTTTT
CDR3aa: CASSPKVGSGAELFF
d_gene: TRBD2
v_gene: TRBV5-4
j_gene: TRBJ2-2
abundance: .

CDR3nt: TGCGCCAGCAGCCAGACCGACAGGGTCGTTTTGAATGAGCAGTTCTTC
CDR3aa: CASSQTDRVVLNEQFF
d_gene: TRBD1
v_gene: TRBV4-1
j_gene: TRBJ2-1
abundance: .

CDR3nt: TGCGCCAGCAGTCAAAATGAGCAGTTCTTC
CDR3aa: CASSQNEQFF
d_gene: .
v_gene: TRBV23-1
j_gene: TRBJ2-1
abundance: .

CDR3nt: TGTGCCAGCAGCCCAGGACTAGGGGTTTTAGGCGAGACCCAGTACTTC
CDR3aa: CASSPGLGVLGETQYF
d_gene: TRBD2
v_gene: TRBV3-1/TRBV3-2
j_gene: TRBJ2-5
abundance: .

CDR3nt: TGTGCCAGCAGCCAAGTGGGCCGGGTTAACTATGGCTACACCTTC
CDR3aa: CASSQVGRVNYGYTF
d_gene: .
v_gene: TRBV14
j_gene: TRBJ1-2
abundance: once

CDR3nt: TGCGCCAGCAGCTCGACAGGGGGATCTTTGGAGACCCAGTACTTC
CDR3aa: CASSSTGGSLETQYF
d_gene: TRBD1
v_gene: TRBV5-1
j_gene: TRBJ2-5
abundance: few

CDR3nt: TGTGCCAGCAGCTTGGTAGCAGAAAGCACAGATACGCAGTATTTT
CDR3aa: CASSLVAESTDTQYF
d_gene: .
v_gene: TRBV5-4
j_gene: TRBJ2-3
abundance: few

CDR3nt: TGTGCCAGCAGCTCCTCCGGGACATCCTCTGATCAGCCCCAGCATTTT
CDR3aa: CASSSSGTSSDQPQHF
d_gene: .
v_gene: TRBV7-9
j_gene: TRBJ1-5
abundance: few

CDR3nt: TGTGCCAGCATCTCGGGACAGCCAGGGGATACGCAGTATTTT
CDR3aa: CASISGQPGDTQYF
d_gene: TRBD1
v_gene: TRBV6-5
j_gene: TRBJ2-3
abundance: .

CDR3nt: TGTGCCAGCAGTAAGGAACAGGGGCTGGGCACTGAAGCTTTCTTT
CDR3aa: CASSKEQGLGTEAFF
d_gene: TRBD1
v_gene: TRBV6-6
j_gene: TRBJ1-1
abundance: .

CDR3nt: TGTGCCAGCAGCTTCTCTCCGGGACTAGCGGGGGGGGAAGAGACCCAGTACTTC
CDR3aa: CASSFSPGLAGGEETQYF
d_gene: TRBD2
v_gene: TRBV13
j_gene: TRBJ2-5
abundance: few

CDR3nt: TGTGCCACCCTGGCCGGGACTAGCGGAAACTACGAGCAGTACTTC
CDR3aa: CATLAGTSGNYEQYF
d_gene: TRBD2
v_gene: TRBV28
j_gene: TRBJ2-7
abundance: .

CDR3nt: TGTGCCAGCAGCTTAGATGGGGTCAACACTGAAGCTTTCTTT
CDR3aa: CASSLDGVNTEAFF
d_gene: .
v_gene: TRBV11-3
j_gene: TRBJ1-1
abundance: .

CDR3nt: TGTGCCAGTAGTATGTCGGGGAATCAGCCCCAGCATTTT
CDR3aa: CASSMSGNQPQHF
d_gene: .
v_gene: TRBV19
j_gene: TRBJ1-5
abundance: .

CDR3nt: TGTGCCAGCGATAGGGGACTGTCCTACAATGAGCAGTTCTTC
CDR3aa: CASDRGLSYNEQFF
d_gene: .
v_gene: TRBV9
j_gene: TRBJ2-1
abundance: few

CDR3nt: TGTGCCAGCAGCAAAAACCGGGCCGCCACCGGGGAGCTGTTTTTT
CDR3aa: CASSKNRAATGELFF
d_gene: .
v_gene: TRBV6-2/TRBV6-3
j_gene: TRBJ2-2
abundance: .

CDR3nt: TGTGCCAGCAGTGAACGGGGCTACACCTTC
CDR3aa: CASSERGYTF
d_gene: .
v_gene: TRBV6-1
j_gene: TRBJ1-2
abundance: .

CDR3nt: TGCAGCGTTGAAAATCCCGGGACAGCCGGGGAGCTGTTTTTT
CDR3aa: CSVENPGTAGELFF
d_gene: TRBD1
v_gene: TRBV29-1
j_gene: TRBJ2-2
abundance: .

CDR3nt: TGTGCCAGCAGTTACTCCATTAATCAGCCCCAGCATTTT
CDR3aa: CASSYSINQPQHF
d_gene: .
v_gene: TRBV6-5
j_gene: TRBJ1-5
abundance: .

CDR3nt: TGCGCCACCGGGGACCGTACCCACACCGGGGAGCTGTTTTTT
CDR3aa: CATGDRTHTGELFF
d_gene: .
v_gene: TRBV5-1
j_gene: TRBJ2-2
abundance: .

CDR3nt: TGTGCCAGTCGGAAAACCTTCGCCAGGGGCGACTCTGGAAACACCATATATTTT
CDR3aa: CASRKTFARGDSGNTIYF
d_gene: .
v_gene: TRBV11-2
j_gene: TRBJ1-3
abundance: .

CDR3nt: TGTGCCAGCAGCTTCCAGCTACCGGGACAGGGGATCGCTGAAGCTTTCTTT
CDR3aa: CASSFQLPGQGIAEAFF
d_gene: TRBD1
v_gene: TRBV11-2
j_gene: TRBJ1-1
abundance: .

CDR3nt: TGTGCCAGCAGCCAAGAGGGGGGCCGGGGTCAGCCCCAGCATTTT
CDR3aa: CASSQEGGRGQPQHF
d_gene: .
v_gene: TRBV4-2
j_gene: TRBJ1-5
abundance: few

CDR3nt: TGTGCCATGAGAGCCGGGACAGACCCAGATACGCAGTATTTT
CDR3aa: CAMRAGTDPDTQYF
d_gene: TRBD1
v_gene: TRBV10-3
j_gene: TRBJ2-3
abundance: .

CDR3nt: TGTGCCAGCAGTTCGCTAACAGGGTCCTCCTCGAAAGCTTTCTTT
CDR3aa: CASSSLTGSSSKAFF
d_gene: .
v_gene: TRBV28
j_gene: TRBJ1-1
abundance: .

CDR3nt: TGCGCCAGCAGCTTGTGGACTCTTGACACTGAAGCTTTCTTT
CDR3aa: CASSLWTLDTEAFF
d_gene: .
v_gene: TRBV5-1
j_gene: TRBJ1-1
abundance: .

CDR3nt: TGTGCCATCAGTGATTCGATCTCGCGGGGGGGGACAGATACGCAGTATTTT
CDR3aa: CAISDSISRGGTDTQYF
d_gene: TRBD2
v_gene: TRBV10-3
j_gene: TRBJ2-3
abundance: .

CDR3nt: TGTGCCAGCAGTGAATTAGGGGGCGAGCAGTACTTC
CDR3aa: CASSELGGEQYF
d_gene: .
v_gene: TRBV6-1
j_gene: TRBJ2-7
abundance: .

CDR3nt: TGTGCCAGCAGTTACTGGGCGGGGGACACGAGAGGAGAGCAGTACTTC
CDR3aa: CASSYWAGDTRGEQYF
d_gene: .
v_gene: TRBV6-5
j_gene: TRBJ2-7
abundance: few

CDR3nt: TGTGCCAGCAGTGAAGTATCAGGGGGAAATCAGCCCCAGCATTTT
CDR3aa: CASSEVSGGNQPQHF
d_gene: TRBD1
v_gene: TRBV6-1
j_gene: TRBJ1-5
abundance: once

CDR3nt: TGTGCCAGCAGCCAATTAGCGGGGGGGGTGCGGAACAATGAGCAGTTCTTC
CDR3aa: CASSQLAGGVRNNEQFF
d_gene: TRBD2
v_gene: TRBV4-2
j_gene: TRBJ2-1
abundance: .

CDR3nt: TGTGCCAGCAGTCCGGGACTAGCCTTCTACAATGAGCAGTTCTTC
CDR3aa: CASSPGLAFYNEQFF
d_gene: TRBD2
v_gene: TRBV2
j_gene: TRBJ2-1
abundance: .

CDR3nt: TGTGCCAGCACGACACTTTCATCCTACGAGCAGTACTTC
CDR3aa: CASTTLSSYEQYF
d_gene: .
v_gene: TRBV5-8
j_gene: TRBJ2-7
abundance: .

CDR3nt: TGTGCTAGTGGTAACGGACAGGGGAATGGCTACACCTTC
CDR3aa: CASGNGQGNGYTF
d_gene: TRBD1
v_gene: TRBV12-5
j_gene: TRBJ1-2
abundance: .

CDR3nt: TGTGCCAGCAGCTTAGCAGCAGGGGGGTATGGCTACACCTTC
CDR3aa: CASSLAAGGYGYTF
d_gene: TRBD1
v_gene: TRBV7-8
j_gene: TRBJ1-2
abundance: few

CDR3nt: TGTGCCAGCACAACGGTGGGGCGAACTGAAGCTTTCTTT
CDR3aa: CASTTVGRTEAFF
d_gene: .
v_gene: TRBV6-4
j_gene: TRBJ1-1
abundance: .

CDR3nt: TGTGCCAGCAGCTTGGGGTGGCGGGAGGGCCTCATTGGGCAGCAGTTCTTC
CDR3aa: CASSLGWREGLIGQQFF
d_gene: TRBD2
v_gene: TRBV5-4
j_gene: TRBJ2-1
abundance: .

CDR3nt: TGTGCCAGCAGTGGGAGGGGAAACTTCGCTGGGGCCAACGTCCTGACTTTC
CDR3aa: CASSGRGNFAGANVLTF
d_gene: .
v_gene: TRBV6-1
j_gene: TRBJ2-6
abundance: .

CDR3nt: TGTGCCAGCAGCTTGTATACCGGGACAGGGAATGAAAAACTGTTTTTT
CDR3aa: CASSLYTGTGNEKLFF
d_gene: TRBD1
v_gene: TRBV7-9
j_gene: TRBJ1-4
abundance: .

CDR3nt: TGCAGCGGGAGAGGAGTTCCGGACACTGAAGCTTTCTTT
CDR3aa: CSGRGVPDTEAFF
d_gene: .
v_gene: TRBV29-1
j_gene: TRBJ1-1
abundance: few

CDR3nt: TGCGCCAGCAGTGCCGGGGTCGTTGCAACTAATGAAAAACTGTTTTTT
CDR3aa: CASSAGVVATNEKLFF
d_gene: .
v_gene: TRBV10-1
j_gene: TRBJ1-4
abundance: .

CDR3nt: TGTGCCAGCAGATCTCAGAGGGACAGCGGCAATCAGCCCCAGCATTTT
CDR3aa: CASRSQRDSGNQPQHF
d_gene: TRBD1
v_gene: TRBV27
j_gene: TRBJ1-5
abundance: .

CDR3nt: TGTGCCACCAGTGAAACCGGGACAGGGTTCTACACCTTC
CDR3aa: CATSETGTGFYTF
d_gene: TRBD1
v_gene: TRBV24-1
j_gene: TRBJ1-2
abundance: .

CDR3nt: TGTGCCAGTAGTATTTCCACAGATACGCAGTATTTT
CDR3aa: CASSISTDTQYF
d_gene: .
v_gene: TRBV19
j_gene: TRBJ2-3
abundance: once

CDR3nt: TGCGCCAGCAGCCGCCCGGGCGAAGAGACCCAGTACTTC
CDR3aa: CASSRPGEETQYF
d_gene: .
v_gene: TRBV10-1
j_gene: TRBJ2-5
abundance: .

CDR3nt: TGTGCCAGCAGCAGCCGACGGGACGGAGGAAACACCATATATTTT
CDR3aa: CASSSRRDGGNTIYF
d_gene: .
v_gene: TRBV4-2
j_gene: TRBJ1-3
abundance: .